This TCR beta chain was found in a study of cytomegalovirus exposure and HLA in healthy donors. Study context: One earlier analysis, a look at 180 million or so T cells, found approximately 120 million unique TCR beta sequences. The study's findings and limits: Accounts indicate the classifier identified cytomegalovirus status with strong specificity and sensitivity. Researchers reported that a few CMV-associated chains were confirmed in vitro as CMV antigen-specific. When a later analysis compared HLA-associated TCR beta chains with equally common others, the HLA-associated chains turned out to be more clonally expanded and to have lower generation probabilities.

This PCR relied on a set of 60 Vbeta primers and 13 Jbeta primers. The protocol was immunoSEQ multiplex PCR, while the TCRdb copy is restricted to in-frame clones and leaves out a portion. With tens of thousands of clones in the sample, the ten largest clones hold approximately 11%. Germline V lookup: CDR1 MGHRA, CDR2 YSYEKL. The CDR3 loop spans 17 amino acids. The ends lost 2 bases at V and 6 bases at J; junction bases unmatched: 8. Comments on this clone: Antigen: not known.

The chain has TRBV4-1 and TRBJ2-1; 12 nucleotides line up with TRBD2. The sequenced material came from PBMCs. The TCR sequence derives from a woman between 50 and 59 years old in good health and CMV-seropositive. CDR3 DNA sequence: TGCGCCAGCAGCCAATACACTCTAGCGGGAGGGGGCAATGAGCAGTTCTTC. Translation: CASSQYTLAGGGNEQFF.